This TCR beta chain emerged from a study of blood T cell repertoires in COVID-19. In the original processing: Scientists estimated how many nucleated cells there were by amplifying reference gene primers. The data were produced by immunoSEQ multiplex PCR, yet TCRdb's version contains in-frame clones alone and is incomplete. V, J and clone size reflect that table, while D and trimming were determined from the DNA. The sample lists about 180,000 clones, approximately 92% occurring once. Participants spanned ages roughly 18 to 95 years and resided in 20 to 30 US areas. Grouping used clinical history reported by participants in a survey and questionnaire. From germline, CDR1 is LNHNV and CDR2 YYDKDF (reference sequence). V was pared by 6 bases and J by 0 bases, with 15 bases of the junction left unmatched. The CDR3 has 19 amino acids.

This TCR was recovered from a woman aged 40 to 49 with acute COVID-19. The chain has TRBV15 and TRBJ1-3, with 9 bases identical to TRBD1. The sample was PBMCs or T cells enriched from blood (not recorded which). CDR3: CATSTPVDRGRLSGNTIYF. Written as DNA, the CDR3 is TGTGCCACCAGTACGCCCGTGGACAGGGGACGTCTCTCTGGAAACACCATATATTTT.